What follows describes a single T cell receptor (beta chain). Its target is unknown. cDNA prepared by RNA extraction and subsequent reverse transcription served as the template for sequencing. TCRdb keeps only in-frame clones here, not all; method: immunoSEQ multiplex PCR. This table has 120,000 or so clones, over 60% appearing once. The sample is drawn from a study of CD8+ T cells in alopecia areata. The CDR3 is 15 residues long. The germline gives CDR1 MNHNY, CDR2 SVGAGI (reference sequence). V lost 2 bases and J 4 bases, leaving 14 bases between the germline ends. The sample's treatment: oral pan-JAK inhibitor, 5-10 mg twice daily. Study-wide results and caveats: Clonality in lesional scalp, especially alopecia totalis/universalis, exceeded that of normal scalp.

The material was CD4+ T cells sorted from blood, obtained at week 4, from a patient treated with tofacitinib. The V gene is TRBV6-6, the J gene TRBJ2-5; D possibly uses TRBD1 or TRBD2 (5 bases each). The clonotype originates from a human donor with alopecia areata. This chain's CDR3 is CASSYGRGVGETQYF. The DNA for the CDR3 is TGTGCCAGCAGTTACGGTCGAGGGGTCGGAGAGACCCAGTACTTC.